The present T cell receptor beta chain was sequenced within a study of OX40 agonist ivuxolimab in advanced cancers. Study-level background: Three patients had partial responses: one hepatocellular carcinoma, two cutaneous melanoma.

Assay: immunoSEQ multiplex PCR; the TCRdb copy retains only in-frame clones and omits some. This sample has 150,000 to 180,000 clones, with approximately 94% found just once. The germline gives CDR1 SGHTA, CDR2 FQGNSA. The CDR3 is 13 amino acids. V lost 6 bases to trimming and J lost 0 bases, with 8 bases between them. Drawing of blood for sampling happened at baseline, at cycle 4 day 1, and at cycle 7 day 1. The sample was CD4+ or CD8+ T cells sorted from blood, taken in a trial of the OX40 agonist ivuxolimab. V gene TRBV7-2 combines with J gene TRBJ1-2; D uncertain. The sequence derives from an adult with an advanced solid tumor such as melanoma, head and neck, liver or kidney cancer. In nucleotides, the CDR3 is TGTGCCAGCAGTGCCGGGTCTAACTATGGCTACACCTTC. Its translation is CASSAGSNYGYTF.